Shown below are 2 T cell receptor beta chains from a single sample sequenced in a study of cytotoxic CD8 clonotypes in ibrutinib-treated CLL. The table came from immunoSEQ multiplex PCR; TCRdb's copy has only in-frame clones and leaves some out. The sample has some 92,000 clones, roughly three quarters seen once. This specimen consisted of PBMCs, obtained after 24 months of ibrutinib treatment. All receptors derive from a human donor with chronic lymphocytic leukemia.

J is TRBJ2-1 and V is TRBV5-1; tentatively, D is TRBD1 or TRBD2 (5 bases each). Germline V lookup: CDR1 SGHRS, CDR2 YFSETQ. The V and J ends lost 5 bases and 0 bases respectively, with 12 bases between them. The CDR3 contains 15 residues. In DNA form, the CDR3 reads TGCGCCAGCAGTCGGGACCGGAGCTCCTACAATGAGCAGTTCTTC. Protein: CASSRDRSSYNEQFF.

The rearrangement joins TRBV5-1 to TRBJ2-7; no clear D. The CDR3 has 15 amino acids. V was pared by 3 bases and J by 1 base, with 14 bases between. The germline V gene has CDR1 SGHRS and CDR2 YFSETQ. Here the CDR3 reads CASSSGQAASYEQYF. CDR3 sequence (DNA): TGCGCCAGCAGCTCCGGTCAGGCGGCATCCTACGAGCAGTACTTC.